The 23 T cell receptor beta chains reported below all come from one sample, sequenced in a study of metastatic and nonmetastatic thyroid tumors. TCRdb reprocessed the PCR reads via MiXCR. Here the sample spans 23,000 or so clones, 28% being singletons. Each patient went into thyroid surgery without having received any treatment. Sequencing used tumor tissue. Receptors were obtained from a male donor with papillary thyroid cancer or a benign thyroid nodule (not recorded which). Some clones in this sample may be carry-over from other donors' samples.

The chain couples TRBV20-1 to TRBJ2-7; D ambiguous. The CDR3 sequence is 13 residues long. The germline gives CDR1 DFQATT, CDR2 SNEGSKA (reference sequence). The ends were cut back, 0 bases at V and 6 bases at J, with 12 bases in the middle. CDR3 region: CSARDDPAGEQYF. The CDR3 bases are TGCAGTGCTAGAGATGACCCCGCAGGCGAGCAGTACTTC.

By sample fraction, this clone is medium-sized (0.01 to 0.1%). The chain uses TRBV6-1 and TRBJ1-5, with 10 bases aligning to TRBD1. The CDR3 contains 17 residues. The V gene end was trimmed by 6 bases and the J gene end by 0 bases; junction bases not matched to a gene: 8. From germline, CDR1 is MNHNS and CDR2 SASEGT. The CDR3 here is CASRLTGGRGSNQPQHF. The CDR3 DNA follows: TGTGCCAGCAGACTGACAGGGGGCCGGGGTAGCAATCAGCCCCAGCATTTT.

This clone was seen a few times. The J gene is TRBJ2-2, the V gene TRBV28; TRBD1 agrees at 11 bases. Germline V gene sequence: CDR1 MDHEN, CDR2 SYDVKM. The CDR3 spans 16 residues. The J segment lost 7 bases and the V segment lost 6 bases, leaving 10 bases of the junction unmatched. The CDR3 protein is CASRPAGQGDGGELFF. Here the CDR3 DNA reads TGTGCCAGCAGACCTGCGGGACAGGGGGACGGCGGGGAGCTGTTTTTT.

This chain links TRBV11-2 with TRBJ2-7, with 8 bases matching TRBD2. The junction had 10 bases not matched to a gene; V was cut back by 11 bases and J by 4 bases. Germline lookup yields CDR1 SGHAT and CDR2 FQNNGV. This CDR3 comprises 13 residues. CDR3 in DNA: TGTGCCGAGGGGCGGGGGGCCGGATACGAGCAGTACTTC. Amino acid sequence: CAEGRGAGYEQYF.

The chain links TRBV4-1 to TRBJ1-1; maybe TRBD1 (6 bases). This CDR3 has 15 amino acids. Trimming removed 3 bases at V and 7 bases at J, with 18 bases between. Germline V lookup: CDR1 MGHRA, CDR2 YSYEKL. CDR3 sequence reads: CASSHPQQGNNEAFF. CDR3 bases: TGCGCCAGCAGCCATCCTCAACAGGGAAATAATGAAGCTTTCTTT.

This clone showed up just a few times. The V call is TRBV6-1, the J call TRBJ2-3, with D maybe TRBD2 (5 bases). The V and J ends lost 1 base and 4 bases respectively, with 15 bases between them. Germline CDR1 MNHNS, CDR2 SASEGT. The CDR3 contains 16 residues. The CDR3 DNA is TGTGCCAGCAGTGAAGGGGTAGGGAGTTGGGCAGATACGCAGTATTTT. It specifies CASSEGVGSWADTQYF.

The chain has TRBV20-1 and TRBJ2-7, with D maybe TRBD1 (5 bases). This CDR3 contains 13 residues. Per the germline V gene, CDR1 is DFQATT and CDR2 is SNEGSKA (reference sequence). V was clipped by 3 bases and J by 3 bases, with 12 bases between them. The CDR3 loop is CSARETDHYEQYF. CDR3 nucleotide sequence: TGCAGTGCTAGGGAGACAGACCACTACGAGCAGTACTTC.

The chain uses TRBV7-9 and TRBJ2-7, with 8 bases matching TRBD2. This CDR3 region has 15 residues. Losses at the gene ends were 5 bases for V and 3 bases for J; bases not matched to a gene: 9. Germline V CDR1 and CDR2: SEHNR, FQNEAQ (reference sequence). DNA of the CDR3: TGTGCCAGCAGCGGAGAGCGGGAGTTGTTCTACGAGCAGTACTTC. Translation gives CASSGERELFYEQYF.

This clone has just a few counts. J is TRBJ2-7 and V is TRBV6-5, with a tentative D call TRBD2 (6 bases). Germline V gives CDR1 MNHEY, CDR2 SVGAGI. The CDR3 extends over 16 amino acids. Trimming removed 4 bases at V and 4 bases at J, with 20 bases between. The CDR3 coding sequence is TGTGCCAGCAGTTCCTCGACGGGGGTACTCAGATACGAGCAGTACTTC. It is translated as CASSSSTGVLRYEQYF.

Judged by abundance, this clone is medium-sized. The V and J genes are TRBV20-1 and TRBJ2-7, with TRBD2 identical over 10 bases. Germline CDR1 reads DFQATT; CDR2 reads SNEGSKA (reference sequence). The CDR3 is made up of 16 amino acids. V dropped 0 bases and J dropped 4; count of bases not matched to a gene: 9. In nucleotides, the CDR3 is TGCAGTGCTAGAGAGGCAAGACTAGCGGGCTTTTACGAGCAGTACTTC. It specifies CSAREARLAGFYEQYF.

This clone was seen more than once but under ten times. The genes are TRBV29-1 and TRBJ2-7; 7 bases line up with TRBD2. Germline CDR1 SQVTM, CDR2 ANQGSEA. Trimming cost V 6 bases and J 2 bases; bases outside gene matches: 7. The CDR3 extends over 13 amino acids. DNA for the CDR3: TGCAGCGTGGGGGGGACGGTGACCTACGAGCAGTACTTC. It yields the protein CSVGGTVTYEQYF.

This clone was detected many times. This chain connects TRBV29-1 to TRBJ2-3, with D possibly matching TRBD2 (7 bases). The CDR3 runs to 12 residues. Germline-derived CDR1 and CDR2 are SQVTM and ANQGSEA. V lost 7 bases, J lost 2 bases, and 10 bases lay in between. In DNA, the CDR3 is TGCAGCGCTGGGGGGGCCACAGATACGCAGTATTTT. Residues: CSAGGATDTQYF.

V usage is TRBV2 and J usage is TRBJ1-6; 8 nucleotides line up with TRBD1. CDR1 and CDR2 from the germline V gene are SNHLY and FYNNEI. The CDR3 runs to 15 residues. V trimming: 3 bases; J trimming: 6 bases; junction bases outside the gene matches: 4. The CDR3 loop is CASSERTGSNSPLHF. In nucleotides, the CDR3 is TGTGCCAGCAGTGAGCGGACAGGGTCTAATTCACCCCTCCACTTT.

V usage is TRBV4-1 and J usage is TRBJ1-5, with 7 bases matching TRBD1. The CDR3 sequence is 14 residues long. Trimming removed 5 bases from V and 13 bases from J; junction bases left unmatched: 14. Germline V gene data show CDR1 as MGHRA and CDR2 as YSYEKL. DNA for the CDR3: TGCGCCAGCAGCGGAACAGGGGAGTGGCGGCCTCAGCATTTT. This encodes CASSGTGEWRPQHF.

This sequence joins TRBV7-2 and TRBJ1-1; D uncertain. The CDR3 length is 14 residues. Trimming pared 0 bases from V and 2 bases from J, leaving 7 bases between. The germline gives CDR1 SGHTA, CDR2 FQGNSA. The CDR3 sequence: CASSLAQINTEAFF. CDR3 sequence (DNA): TGTGCCAGCAGCTTAGCCCAGATTAACACTGAAGCTTTCTTT.

In its sample, this clone was seen a few times. The chain has TRBV12-3 or TRBV12-4 and TRBJ1-2, with D perhaps matching TRBD1 (6 bases). The CDR3 length is 14 residues. V was cut by 7 bases and J by 8 bases, with 20 bases left in between. The CDR3: CASILRGYFGGYTF. The CDR3 region has the DNA TGTGCCAGCATCCTCAGGGGCTATTTCGGGGGCTACACCTTC.

As concerns this clone: An end of the junction differs from the germline gene, which may be a read error. This chain connects TRBV19 to TRBJ1-5; perhaps TRBD1 as D (6 bases). CDR3 length: 13 amino acids. CDR1 LNHDA and CDR2 SQIVND come from the germline V gene (reference sequence). The CDR3: CASSHSDSQPQQF. The CDR3 nucleotides are TGTGCCAGTAGTCATTCGGACAGTCAGCCCCAGCAGTTT.

A remark on this clone: The junction differs from germline at one of its ends, possibly a read error. The rearrangement uses TRBV9 and TRBJ1-2; D is perhaps TRBD1 (6 bases). The germline V gene has CDR1 SGDLS and CDR2 YYNGEE. There are 17 residues in the CDR3. The CDR3 is CASTVGNQGGGGGGYTF. DNA of the CDR3: TGTGCCAGCACCGTAGGGAACCAAGGGGGGGGTGGCGGTGGCTACACCTTC.

This clone appeared a few times. The chain recombines TRBV6-1 with TRBJ2-7, with D perhaps matching TRBD2 (6 bases). Germline CDR1 reads MNHNS; CDR2 reads SASEGT. The CDR3 has 13 residues. Trimming removed 5 bases at V and 11 bases at J, with 19 bases between. Written as DNA, the CDR3 is TGTGCCAGCAGTACCCGTAATGGGACGGGGGAGTACTTC. Translating gives CASSTRNGTGEYF.

This clone was observed once. The V and J genes are TRBV7-2 and TRBJ1-1; D might be TRBD1 (6 bases). Germline V gene sequence: CDR1 SGHTA, CDR2 FQGNSA. Trimming pared 3 bases from V and 5 bases from J, leaving 13 bases between. The CDR3 spans 14 residues. This CDR3 is CASSFPGAGTEAFF. CDR3 sequence (DNA): TGTGCCAGCAGCTTCCCAGGGGCGGGAACTGAAGCTTTCTTT.

The V and J genes are TRBV11-3 and TRBJ2-3; a possible D gene is TRBD2 (5 bases). Between the trimmed V and J ends, which lost 4 bases and 2 bases, there was a span of 13 bases. Germline CDR1 and CDR2: SGHNT and YENEEA. The CDR3 has 15 amino acids. DNA for the CDR3: TGTGCCAGCAGCTGGAGAATCGGGGACACAGATACGCAGTATTTT. It yields the protein CASSWRIGDTDTQYF.

This clone has more than one count but fewer than ten. The chain couples TRBV15 to TRBJ2-2; a weak D match, TRBD1 (7 bases). Germline assignment: CDR1 LNHNV and CDR2 YYDKDF (reference sequence). V lost 3 bases, J lost 1 base, and 9 bases lay in between. The CDR3 consists of 15 residues. CDR3 DNA sequence: TGTGCCACCAGCAGCAGGGGGGTGAACACCGGGGAGCTGTTTTTT. Its translation is CATSSRGVNTGELFF.

There are a few counts of this clone. V usage is TRBV28 and J usage is TRBJ1-3; the D gene is possibly TRBD1 (5 bases). CDR1 and CDR2 from the germline V gene are MDHEN and SYDVKM. Trimming left V 3 bases short and J 10 bases short, with 19 bases between. There are 15 residues in the CDR3. DNA of the CDR3: TGTGCCAGCAGTTTGGGGCGGCATGCCGCTTGGACCATATATTTT. Protein sequence: CASSLGRHAAWTIYF. Drawing the rest from reference TRBV28 and TRBJ1-3, the complete variable domain is DVKVTQSSRYLVKRTGEKVFLECVQDMDHENMFWYRQDPGLGLRLIYFSYDVKMKEKGDIPEGYSVSREKKERFSLILESASTNQTSMYLCASSLGRHAAWTIYFGEGSWLTVV.